A single sample is the source of the 21 T cell receptor beta chains below, sequenced in a study of T cells in Graves' hyperthyroidism and ophthalmopathy. RNA transcripts provided the source from which TCR beta CDR3 regions were amplified. The HTBI primer set served for first-round RT-PCR of the TCR CDR3. MiXCR, applied by TCRdb to the multiplex PCR reads, yields one record per CDR3 protein. The sample lists over 500,000 distinct CDR3 sequences; 46% were seen once. The material sequenced was peripheral blood or thyroid tissue (not recorded which). Receptors were obtained from an adult woman with Graves' disease, either hyperthyroidism or ophthalmopathy (not recorded which).

Comments on this clonotype: An end of the junction does not agree with germline; a read error may underlie this. The rearrangement links TRBV10-3 to TRBJ1-1, with no clear D. Germline V lookup: CDR1 ENHRY, CDR2 SYGVKD. The length of the CDR3 is 13 residues. Written as DNA, the CDR3 is TGTGCCATCAGCAAGGACGGGAACGCTGAAGCTTTCTTT. It encodes CAISKDGNAEAFF.

CDR3 loop: CSVRPGGGTGELFF. In DNA, the CDR3 is TGCAGCGTTCGCCCGGGGGGGGGCACCGGGGAGCTGTTTTTT. The rearrangement uses TRBV29-1 and TRBJ2-2, with 8 positions matching TRBD2. The CDR3 spans 14 residues. The V segment lost 5 bases and the J segment 4 bases; nucleotides outside the gene matches: 6. Germline CDR1 and CDR2: SQVTM and ANQGSEA.

The V gene is TRBV7-2, the J gene TRBJ1-4, with 7 bases aligning to TRBD1. The V segment lost 5 bases and the J segment 8 bases; nucleotides outside the gene matches: 8. The CDR3 sequence is 14 residues long. In germline, CDR1 is SGHTA, CDR2 FQGNSA. The CDR3: CASSETGVMEKLFF. CDR3 nucleotide sequence: TGTGCCAGCAGCGAAACAGGGGTTATGGAAAAACTGTTTTTT.

Many counts were recorded for this clonotype. The CDR3 sequence is CASSNRGRGNYEQYF. The CDR3 nucleotides read TGTGCCAGCAGCAACCGAGGACGGGGGAACTACGAGCAGTACTTC. J is TRBJ2-7 and V is TRBV7-9; perhaps TRBD2 as D (6 bases). CDR3 size: 15 residues. Germline assignment: CDR1 SEHNR and CDR2 FQNEAQ (reference sequence). The V end was cut by 5 bases, the J end by 3 bases, with 17 bases between.

This chain joins TRBV7-2 and TRBJ1-6, with D maybe TRBD1 (5 bases). Germline lookup yields CDR1 SGHTA and CDR2 FQGNSA. The length of the CDR3 is 13 residues. V was trimmed by 5 bases and J by 9 bases, leaving 11 bases between them. CDR3 nucleotide sequence: TGTGCCAGCAGCCTCGACAGCATTTCACCCCTCCACTTT. This sequence encodes CASSLDSISPLHF.

This chain links TRBV29-1 with TRBJ1-1; D perhaps matches TRBD1 (5 bases). The germline V gene has CDR1 SQVTM and CDR2 ANQGSEA. V was shortened by 1 base and J by 5 bases, with 26 bases between the two germline ends. The CDR3 contains 18 residues. The CDR3 region is CSVEALQVLFGASTEAFF. CDR3 nucleotides: TGCAGCGTTGAAGCTCTTCAGGTTTTGTTCGGGGCCTCAACTGAAGCTTTCTTT.

This chain connects TRBV11-2 to TRBJ1-2; 7 bases map to TRBD1. Germline-derived CDR1 and CDR2 are SGHAT and FQNNGV. V shed 5 bases, J shed 4 bases, and the junction held 7 bases outside the gene matches. The CDR3 length is 14 residues. CDR3 bases: TGTGCCAGCAGCCCACAGGGGTCGGGCTATGGCTACACCTTC. It specifies CASSPQGSGYGYTF.

Here the CDR3 DNA reads TGCAGTGCTAGGATTTCTACAGGGAACTCACCCCTCCACTTT. Residues: CSARISTGNSPLHF. This chain uses TRBV20-1 with TRBJ1-6; maybe TRBD1 (6 bases). This CDR3 has 14 residues. V was trimmed by 3 bases and J by 10 bases, leaving 16 bases between them. CDR1 DFQATT and CDR2 SNEGSKA come from the germline V gene (reference sequence).

The chain has TRBV19 and TRBJ2-5, with 9 bases lining up with TRBD1. With 3 bases clipped from V and 2 bases from J, the junction kept 4 bases outside the gene matches. Germline V gene data show CDR1 as LNHDA and CDR2 as SQIVND (reference sequence). This CDR3 is built from 15 residues. CDR3 region: CASSIRDRAQETQYF. DNA of the CDR3: TGTGCCAGTAGTATCCGGGACAGGGCGCAAGAGACCCAGTACTTC.

This chain joins TRBV7-6 and TRBJ2-5; 9 positions agree with TRBD1. The length of the CDR3 is 17 residues. Germline V lookup: CDR1 SGHVS, CDR2 FNYEAQ. Unmatched junction bases numbered 9, after V lost 3 bases and J lost 1 base. Here the CDR3 DNA reads TGTGCCAGCAGCTTGGGCCCCGGGACAGGGTTCCAAGAGACCCAGTACTTC. Its translation is CASSLGPGTGFQETQYF.

On this clonotype itself: A read error is possible here, since a much larger clone lies one base away. The V and J genes are TRBV5-1 and TRBJ1-1; D unresolved. The CDR3 has 13 residues. The germline CDR1 and CDR2 sequences are SGHRS and YFSETQ. The CDR3 region is CAGSPGENTEAFF. As DNA, the CDR3 is TGCGCCGGCAGCCCCGGGGAGAACACTGAAGCTTTCTTT.

This chain joins TRBV11-3 and TRBJ2-7, with D perhaps TRBD2 (7 bases). This CDR3 contains 14 residues. The V and J ends lost 8 bases and 5 bases respectively, with 19 bases between them. Germline values: CDR1 SGHNT, CDR2 YENEEA. The CDR3 here is CASAKRGGGDEQYF. The CDR3 bases are TGTGCCAGCGCAAAAAGAGGGGGAGGGGACGAGCAGTACTTC.

The chain has TRBV28 and TRBJ2-2; the D is unclear. The CDR3 sequence is 13 residues long. Trimming removed 8 bases from V and 0 bases from J, with 7 bases in between. Germline-derived CDR1 and CDR2 are MDHEN and SYDVKM. CDR3 sequence (DNA): TGTGCCAGCTGTGCCACGAACACCGGGGAGCTGTTTTTT. It codes for CASCATNTGELFF. Using reference TRBV28 and TRBJ2-2 for the parts outside the CDR3, the full variable domain is DVKVTQSSRYLVKRTGEKVFLECVQDMDHENMFWYRQDPGLGLRLIYFSYDVKMKEKGDIPEGYSVSREKKERFSLILESASTNQTSMYLCASCATNTGELFFGEGSRLTVL.

The chain uses TRBV11-2 and TRBJ2-7, with unresolved D. The germline gives CDR1 SGHAT, CDR2 FQNNGV. The CDR3 has 12 amino acids. The V gene lost 1 base and the J gene lost 6 bases, with 7 bases spanning the gap. The CDR3 sequence: CASSLAPGEQYF. In DNA, the CDR3 is TGTGCCAGCAGCTTAGCGCCTGGCGAGCAGTACTTC.

V gene TRBV10-3 combines with J gene TRBJ2-5; D is undetermined. Germline lookup yields CDR1 ENHRY and CDR2 SYGVKD. The CDR3 contains 12 residues. Trimming took 5 bases from V and 5 from J, leaving 9 bases between them. The CDR3 nucleotides are TGTGCCATCAGTCACTCGGCGGAGACCCAGTACTTC. Translated, it gives CAISHSAETQYF.

The chain links TRBV10-2 to TRBJ2-7; 8 bases align to TRBD1. The CDR3 has 12 amino acids. In germline, CDR1 is WSHSY, CDR2 SAAADI. The trim removed 6 bases at V and 9 bases at J, leaving 7 bases unmatched. CDR3 sequence: CASSGDRFRQYF. The CDR3 DNA follows: TGCGCCAGCAGCGGGGACAGGTTTCGGCAGTACTTC.

Worth noting for this clonotype: A much larger clone differs by one base, so this may be a read error. The chain uses TRBV20-1 and TRBJ2-2, with 7 bases fitting TRBD2. The trim removed 0 bases at V and 4 bases at J, leaving 5 bases unmatched. Germline lookup yields CDR1 DFQATT and CDR2 SNEGSKA (reference sequence). This CDR3 has 15 residues. The CDR3 region has the DNA TGCAGTGCTAGAGATTACGGGGAGGGCACCGGGGAGCTGTTTTTT. This encodes CSARDYGEGTGELFF.

Ten or more counts support this clonotype. The genes are TRBV7-9 and TRBJ2-7, with D hard to call. Germline CDR1 SEHNR, CDR2 FQNEAQ (reference sequence). The CDR3 loop spans 12 amino acids. Trimming stripped 2 bases from V and 0 bases from J, with 2 bases between. CDR3 amino acids: CASSLPSYEQYF. For the CDR3, the DNA is TGTGCCAGCAGCTTACCCTCCTACGAGCAGTACTTC.

This chain connects TRBV7-9 to TRBJ1-2, with D possibly TRBD1 on 6 matching bases. CDR3 length: 13 residues. Between the trimmed V and J ends, which lost 5 bases and 3 bases, there was a span of 10 bases. Germline CDR1 SEHNR, CDR2 FQNEAQ (reference sequence). CDR3 DNA sequence: TGTGCCAGCAGCCTTGGACAGTACTATGGCTACACCTTC. Amino acid sequence: CASSLGQYYGYTF.

This clonotype has just a few counts. The chain has TRBV25-1 and TRBJ1-6; TRBD1 is a possible D gene (5 bases). Trimming left V 3 bases short and J 5 bases short, with 8 bases between. Germline CDR1 MGHDK, CDR2 SYGVNS. The CDR3 extends over 14 amino acids. The CDR3 bases are TGTGCCAGCAGTGATGACAGAGATAATTCACCCCTCCACTTT. Translation: CASSDDRDNSPLHF.

The V gene is TRBV7-3, the J gene TRBJ2-7, with TRBD2 matching over 9 bases. Germline CDR1 and CDR2: SGHTA and FQGTGA. The ends lost 1 base at V and 7 bases at J; junction bases unmatched: 8. This CDR3 spans 15 amino acids. The CDR3 protein is CASSLMVAGANEQYF. The CDR3 nucleotides read TGTGCCAGCAGCTTAATGGTAGCGGGAGCGAATGAGCAGTACTTC.